The subject of this entry is one T cell receptor (beta chain). Its target is unknown. This entry comes from a study of T cell responses to AZD1222 COVID-19 vaccine. Trimming removed 5 bases at V and 5 bases at J, with 8 bases between. Germline assignment: CDR1 SEHNR and CDR2 FQNEAQ (reference sequence). CDR3 size: 12 residues. The repertoire was sequenced with immunoSEQ multiplex PCR; TCRdb's copy has only in-frame clones and lacks some. The top ten clones hold approximately 4.3% of a sample with nearly 110,000 clones, around 90% of them seen once. Broader study findings: The study found Spike-specific TCR breadth and depth rose after two AZD1222 doses. Unmutated regions of variants are reportedly targeted by nearly half of spike-specific TCRs. Dominant CD4 TCR responses targeted spike regions 160-218 and 743-854.

The source was peripheral blood, collected on day 0 of AZD1222 vaccination. This TCR came from an adult in good health. The rearrangement links TRBV7-9 to TRBJ2-3; no firm D call. CDR3 in DNA: TGTGCCAGCAGCCCCAGTGGAGATACGCAGTATTTT. This gives the protein CASSPSGDTQYF.